Listed below are T cell receptor beta chains from one sample, sequenced in a study of blood T cell repertoires in COVID-19. This table comes from immunoSEQ multiplex PCR, and its TCRdb copy is limited to in-frame clones, with some not included. The repertoire consists of 70,000 or so clones, with about 85% occurring once and the leading ten covering around 3.9%. Sequenced sample: peripheral blood. The receptors derive from a man between 65 and 85 years old with active COVID-19. CDR3s include the opening cysteine and the closing phenylalanine or tryptophan. D genes are given only for firm matches. Clone size is not always given. Where it is, it says once, few, many or a class for expanded clones.

v_call	clone_size	j_call	cdr3_length	d_call	cdr3_nt	cdr3_aa
TRBV6-4	NA	TRBJ2-4	16	NA	TGTGCCAACCCCCCCGCGGGCCACCTAGCCAAAAACATTCAGTACTTC	CANPPAGHLAKNIQYF
TRBV2	NA	TRBJ2-3	15	NA	TGTGCCAGCAGTGGGGTGGGTAGCGCCACAGATACGCAGTATTTT	CASSGVGSATDTQYF
TRBV6-5	NA	TRBJ2-1	13	NA	TGTGCCAGCAGTTACGGGGGGGACAATGGGCAGTTCTTC	CASSYGGDNGQFF
TRBV19	NA	TRBJ2-2	14	NA	TGTGCCAGTAGCGCGCAGGGATACACCGGGGAGCTGTTTTTT	CASSAQGYTGELFF
TRBV27	NA	TRBJ1-1	13	NA	TGTGCCACAAAGTCACAGTTAGACACTGAAGCTTTCTTT	CATKSQLDTEAFF
TRBV5-1	NA	TRBJ2-7	16	TRBD1	TGCGCCAGCAGCTTGGGCCCCCCGGGACAGGCCTACGAGCAGTACTTC	CASSLGPPGQAYEQYF
TRBV6-5	NA	TRBJ2-2	13	NA	TGTGCCAGCACCCAAGTGGCGACAGGGGAGCTGTTTTTT	CASTQVATGELFF
TRBV5-4	NA	TRBJ1-1	15	NA	TGTGCCAGCAGCCAACTGGGCAGGGCCCTCCAGGAAGCTTTCTTT	CASSQLGRALQEAFF
TRBV15	NA	TRBJ1-2	14	TRBD1	TGTGCCACCAGCAGGGGACAGGATAACTATGGCTACACCTTC	CATSRGQDNYGYTF
TRBV19	NA	TRBJ2-1	15	NA	TGTGCCAGTAGTATAGGGGGGGACAGCTACAATGAGCAGTTCTTC	CASSIGGDSYNEQFF
TRBV7-9	NA	TRBJ2-5	14	NA	TGTGCCAGCAGCTTAGGGACTCACCAAGAGACCCAGTACTTC	CASSLGTHQETQYF
TRBV11-2	NA	TRBJ2-1	13	TRBD1	TGTGCCAGCAGCCCGGGACAGGGATCGGGGCAGTTCTTC	CASSPGQGSGQFF
TRBV5-5	NA	TRBJ2-5	15	TRBD1	TGTGCCACCCCCCCGGACAGGGGAAAACAAGAGACCCAGTACTTC	CATPPDRGKQETQYF
TRBV4-2	NA	TRBJ2-7	18	TRBD1	TGTGCCAGCAGCCAAAGGGATACCGGGACAGGTACCCCCTACGAGCAGTACTTC	CASSQRDTGTGTPYEQYF
TRBV6-6	NA	TRBJ1-1	13	NA	TGTGCCAGCACCCCCCCGAGGGAGGGAGAAGCTTTCTTT	CASTPPREGEAFF
TRBV5-4	NA	TRBJ2-7	16	NA	TGTGCCAGCAGCCCGGATGTCCCCGGCCCGGCGGGGGAGCAGTACTTC	CASSPDVPGPAGEQYF
TRBV18	NA	TRBJ2-7	15	NA	TGTGCCAGCTCACCCCTGCCCCCCAGGGGTACTGCGCAGTACTTC	CASSPLPPRGTAQYF
TRBV5-1	NA	TRBJ2-3	14	NA	TGCGCCAGCAGCTTGGGGACAACGGGTGATACGCAGTATTTT	CASSLGTTGDTQYF
TRBV12-5	NA	TRBJ2-5	16	TRBD1	TGTGCTAGTGGTTTGTTTGGGACAGGGGTTCGGGAGACCCAGTACTTC	CASGLFGTGVRETQYF
TRBV18	once	TRBJ1-5	14	NA	TGTGCCAGCTCACCGGGGCAGGGCTATCAGCCCCAGCATTTT	CASSPGQGYQPQHF
TRBV19	NA	TRBJ2-1	22	TRBD2	TGTGCCAGTAGCCGGGGGGTCTGGGCCGACCTTCTAGCGGGAGCTGCCTACAATGAGCAGTTCTTC	CASSRGVWADLLAGAAYNEQFF
TRBV28	NA	TRBJ2-7	14	NA	TGTGCCAGCACCCATTTCCTAGCGCGCTACGAGCAGTACTTC	CASTHFLARYEQYF
TRBV6-5	NA	TRBJ1-1	14	NA	TGTGCCAGCAGGGACGGAGGGGAGAACACTGAAGCTTTCTTT	CASRDGGENTEAFF
TRBV19	NA	TRBJ1-2	15	NA	TGTGCCAGTAGCCCCCGGGCGGGTCCTAACTATGGCTACACCTTC	CASSPRAGPNYGYTF
TRBV28	NA	TRBJ2-7	18	TRBD2	TGTGCCAGCAGTTTCCCCACTAGCGGGAGTGACCGGTCCTACGAGCAGTACTTC	CASSFPTSGSDRSYEQYF
TRBV7-2	NA	TRBJ2-7	17	TRBD2	TGTGCCAGCAGCTTGGGACTAGCGGGAGGGGTTGGGTACGAGCAGTACTTC	CASSLGLAGGVGYEQYF
TRBV5-4	NA	TRBJ2-5	17	NA	TGTGCCAGCAGCCCGCGGCTAGCGAGCCCCGCGGCGGAGACCCAGTACTTC	CASSPRLASPAAETQYF
TRBV10-3	NA	TRBJ2-2	11	TRBD2	TGTGCCACTACGGGGGGCGGGGAGCTGTTTTTT	CATTGGGELFF
TRBV5-6	NA	TRBJ1-6	14	NA	TGTGCCAGCAGCCCGGACAGTTCCAATTCACCCCTCCACTTT	CASSPDSSNSPLHF
TRBV7-2	NA	TRBJ1-6	16	NA	TGTGCCAGCAGCCCGACGGGGGGGCCCCGAAATTCACCCCTCCACTTT	CASSPTGGPRNSPLHF
TRBV18	few	TRBJ2-3	15	NA	TGTGCCAGCTCAGAAGGGACTGGGCCCACAGATACGCAGTATTTT	CASSEGTGPTDTQYF
TRBV12-5	NA	TRBJ2-2	15	NA	TGTGCTAGTGGTTTGCGGACTATCCCCACCGGGGAGCTGTTTTTT	CASGLRTIPTGELFF
TRBV11-2	NA	TRBJ2-2	15	NA	TGTGCCGGCCAAGCGGGCGCGGGATGGGCCGGGGAGCTGTTTTTT	CAGQAGAGWAGELFF
TRBV3-1/TRBV3-2	NA	TRBJ2-3	15	NA	TGTGCCAGCAGCCGCCAGGGCGGGGGCACAGATACGCAGTATTTT	CASSRQGGGTDTQYF
TRBV7-2	NA	TRBJ2-3	15	TRBD2	TGTGCCAGCAGCACCCTAAGGGCGGGAGAGGATACGCAGTATTTT	CASSTLRAGEDTQYF
TRBV6-5	NA	TRBJ2-7	13	TRBD2	TGTGCCAGCAGAATTAGCGGGCCCCACGAGCAGTACTTC	CASRISGPHEQYF
TRBV24-1	NA	TRBJ2-2	17	NA	TGTGCCACCAGTGACCCTAGGGGGGGGGCGTACACCGGGGAGCTGTTTTTT	CATSDPRGGAYTGELFF
TRBV5-1	NA	TRBJ2-7	13	NA	TGCGCCAGCAGCTTGGCCGGCTCCTACGAGCAGTACTTC	CASSLAGSYEQYF
TRBV4-2	NA	TRBJ2-1	14	TRBD1	TGTGCCAGCAGCCAACCTCCCCAGGGGGCTGAGCAGTTCTTC	CASSQPPQGAEQFF
TRBV19	NA	TRBJ1-2	16	TRBD1	TGTGCCAGTAGCCCGGGGGACAGGGGGGGTGGCTATGGCTACACCTTC	CASSPGDRGGGYGYTF
TRBV29-1	NA	TRBJ2-2	13	NA	TGCAGCGTTGAAGACCCTAGAACCGGGGAGCTGTTTTTT	CSVEDPRTGELFF